The entry below gives a single T cell receptor beta chain sequence along with its context. This record belongs to a study of T cells after yellow fever vaccination. Template-switching 5'RACE yielded the TCR cDNA; a universal primer site and UMIs were added in the process. TCRdb called the 5' RACE reads again in MiXCR, with one record for every CDR3 protein. Among 250,000 to 350,000 distinct CDR3 sequences listed, around 4.5% were seen once. The TCR was taken from a young man who received the YFV17D yellow fever vaccine. Sample: PBMCs, taken 15 days after the yellow fever booster vaccination.

CDR3 sequence: CASSPGYEEKLFF. In DNA, the CDR3 is TGTGCCAGCAGCCCCGGTTACGAGGAAAAACTGTTTTTT. The chain employs TRBV6-2 or TRBV6-3 and TRBJ1-4; no reliable D call. The CDR3 is 13 residues long. Trimming stripped 6 bases from V and 8 bases from J, with 13 bases between. Germline loops: CDR1 MNHEY, CDR2 SVGEGT.